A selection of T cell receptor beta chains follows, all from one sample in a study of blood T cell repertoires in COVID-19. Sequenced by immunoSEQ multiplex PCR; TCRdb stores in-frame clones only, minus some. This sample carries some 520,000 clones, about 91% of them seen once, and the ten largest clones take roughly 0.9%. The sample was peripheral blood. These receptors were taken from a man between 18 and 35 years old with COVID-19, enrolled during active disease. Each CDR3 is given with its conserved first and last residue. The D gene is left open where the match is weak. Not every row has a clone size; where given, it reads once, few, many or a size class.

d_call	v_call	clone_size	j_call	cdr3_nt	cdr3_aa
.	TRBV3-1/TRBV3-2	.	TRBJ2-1	TGTGCCAGCAGCCAAGATTCGCCTGCGGGTGAGCAGTTCTTC	CASSQDSPAGEQFF
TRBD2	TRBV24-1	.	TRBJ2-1	TGTGCCACCAGTGATTCACGACTAGCGGGAGGGTCGAATGAGCAGTTCTTC	CATSDSRLAGGSNEQFF
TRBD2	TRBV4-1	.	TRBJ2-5	TGCGCCAGCAGCTCGGGACTAGCCGGACTAGAGACCCAGTACTTC	CASSSGLAGLETQYF
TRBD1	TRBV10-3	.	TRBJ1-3	TGTGCCATCAGTGAGTGGGACAGGGGGTCTGGAAACACCATATATTTT	CAISEWDRGSGNTIYF
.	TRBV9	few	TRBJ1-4	TGTGCCAGCAGCGTAGCTTACGACATCTTTGCAACTAATGAAAAACTGTTTTTT	CASSVAYDIFATNEKLFF
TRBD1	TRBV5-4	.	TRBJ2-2	TGTGCCAGCAGCTTGGCAGGACAGGGGGATCACGGGGAGCTGTTTTTT	CASSLAGQGDHGELFF
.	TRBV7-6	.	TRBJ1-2	TGTGCCAGCAGCTTAGCCGGGGACGGAGGGGGCTACACCTTC	CASSLAGDGGGYTF
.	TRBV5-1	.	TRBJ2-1	TGCGCCAGCAGCTTGGTGGTGGCTGGTATCGATGAGCAGTTCTTC	CASSLVVAGIDEQFF
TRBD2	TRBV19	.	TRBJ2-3	TGTGCCAGCACCCTAGCGGGAGACCGGAATACGCAGTATTTT	CASTLAGDRNTQYF
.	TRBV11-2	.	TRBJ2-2	TGTGCCAGCAGCCCAGGGAACACCGGGGAGCTGTTTTTT	CASSPGNTGELFF
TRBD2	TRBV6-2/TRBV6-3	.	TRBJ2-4	TGTGCCAGCAGTCCCTACTCAGCGGGGAGCCTATTAGAAAACATTCAGTACTTC	CASSPYSAGSLLENIQYF
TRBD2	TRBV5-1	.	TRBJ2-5	TGCGCCAGCAGCAGAAGGACTAGCGGGTACCAAGAGACCCAGTACTTC	CASSRRTSGYQETQYF
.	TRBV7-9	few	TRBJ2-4	TGTGCCAGCAGCCCCCCTCGCCCAGGATTAGCCAAAAACATTCAGTACTTC	CASSPPRPGLAKNIQYF
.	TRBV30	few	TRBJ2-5	TGTGCCTGGAGGGACAGCAAGACCCAGTACTTC	CAWRDSKTQYF
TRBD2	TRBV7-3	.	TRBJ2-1	TGTGCCAGCAGCTCTGGACTAGCGGGAGCCTTTGGTGAGCAGTTCTTC	CASSSGLAGAFGEQFF
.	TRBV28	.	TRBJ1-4	TGTGCCAGCAGTTTATCAGGCGCAACTAATGAAAAACTGTTTTTT	CASSLSGATNEKLFF
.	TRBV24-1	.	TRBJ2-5	TGTGCCACCAGTGATGCCTACCAGGGTTCGGAGACCCAGTACTTC	CATSDAYQGSETQYF
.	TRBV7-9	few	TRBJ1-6	TGTGCCAGCAGCTTAGAATCTCTCGGGAATTCACCCCTCCACTTT	CASSLESLGNSPLHF
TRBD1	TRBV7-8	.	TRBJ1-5	TGTGCCAGCAGCTTAGGGGCGACAGGGGGCGCGAGTCAGCCCCAGCATTTT	CASSLGATGGASQPQHF
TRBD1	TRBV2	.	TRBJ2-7	TGTGCCAGCAGTTCGGGACAGAACTCCTACGAGCAGTACTTC	CASSSGQNSYEQYF
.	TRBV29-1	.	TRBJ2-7	TGCAGCGTTGAGACAGGCCTCTACGAGCAGTACTTC	CSVETGLYEQYF
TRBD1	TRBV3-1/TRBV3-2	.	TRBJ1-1	TGTGCCAGCAGCTCGGGGACAGGGATCACTGAAGCTTTCTTT	CASSSGTGITEAFF
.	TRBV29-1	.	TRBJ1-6	TGCAGCGTTCGGACCTCAGGGAATTCACCCCTCCACTTT	CSVRTSGNSPLHF
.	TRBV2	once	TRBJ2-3	TGTGCCAGCAGCCCAGAGGGGGGGAACACAGATACGCAGTATTTT	CASSPEGGNTDTQYF
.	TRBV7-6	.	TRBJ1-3	.	CASSFGPGAGNTIYF
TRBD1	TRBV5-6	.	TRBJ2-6	TGTGCCAGCAGCGATGGGACAGGGTGGGAAGGGGCCAACGTCCTGACTTTC	CASSDGTGWEGANVLTF
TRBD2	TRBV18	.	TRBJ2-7	TGTGCCAGCTCACAAGGGACTAGCGGATCCTACGAGCAGTACTTC	CASSQGTSGSYEQYF
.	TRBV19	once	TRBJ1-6	TGTGCCAGTAGTTTACAGTTTTTTAATTCACCCCTCCACTTT	CASSLQFFNSPLHF
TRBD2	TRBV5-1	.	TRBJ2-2	TGCGCCAGCAGCTTGGATCGTCGGGAGGGGGGCTACACCGGGGAGCTGTTTTTT	CASSLDRREGGYTGELFF
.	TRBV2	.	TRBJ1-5	TGTGCCAGCAGTGAAAACTTAAGCAATCAGCCCCAGCATTTT	CASSENLSNQPQHF
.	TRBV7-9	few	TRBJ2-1	TGTGCCAGCAGCTTAGCTACTAGCCCCTACAATGAGCAGTTCTTC	CASSLATSPYNEQFF
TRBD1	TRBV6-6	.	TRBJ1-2	TGTGCCAGCAGTGAGGGACAGGGCCATGGCTACACCTTC	CASSEGQGHGYTF
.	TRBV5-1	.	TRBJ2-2	TGCGCCAGCAGCCTAGGATCTTCGCGAACCGGGGAGCTGTTTTTT	CASSLGSSRTGELFF
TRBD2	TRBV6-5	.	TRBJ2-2	TGTGCCAGCAAGACTAGCCAGAACACCGGGGAGCTGTTTTTT	CASKTSQNTGELFF
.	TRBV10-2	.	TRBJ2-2	TGCGCCAGCAAGAGGGCAGGGGCGGACACCGGGGAGCTGTTTTTT	CASKRAGADTGELFF
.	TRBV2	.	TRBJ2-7	TGTGCCAGCAGTGAACCCAGGGTCAGCTCCTACGAGCAGTACTTC	CASSEPRVSSYEQYF
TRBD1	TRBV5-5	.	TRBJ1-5	TGTGCCAGCAGCCCAGGGGGCCCAGATATGAGCAATCAGCCCCAGCATTTT	CASSPGGPDMSNQPQHF
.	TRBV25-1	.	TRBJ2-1	TGTGCCAGCAGTGAATATACCGAGGGAGACAATGAGCAGTTCTTC	CASSEYTEGDNEQFF
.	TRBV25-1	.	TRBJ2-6	TGTGCCAGCAGTGATCCAACAGGCTCTGGGGCCAACGTCCTGACTTTC	CASSDPTGSGANVLTF
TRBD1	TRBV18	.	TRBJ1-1	TGTGCCAGCTCAAAAGCTGCTGGGACAGACACTGAAGCTTTCTTT	CASSKAAGTDTEAFF
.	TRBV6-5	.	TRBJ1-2	TGTGCCAGCAGTTACTCGAGCGGGGATGGCTACACCTTC	CASSYSSGDGYTF
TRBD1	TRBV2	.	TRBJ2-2	TGTGCCAGCAGATTACAGGGGGCCGGGGAGCTGTTTTTT	CASRLQGAGELFF
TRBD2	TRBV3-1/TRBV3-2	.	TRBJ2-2	TGTGCCAGCAGCCGGGGACTAGCGGGGGTCAACGGGGAGCTGTTTTTT	CASSRGLAGVNGELFF
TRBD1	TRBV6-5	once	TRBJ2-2	TGTGCCAGCATCGGACAGGCGATCACCGGGGAGCTGTTTTTT	CASIGQAITGELFF
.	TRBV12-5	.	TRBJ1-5	TGTGCTAGTACTTGGCGGGATAGCAATCAGCCCCAGCATTTT	CASTWRDSNQPQHF
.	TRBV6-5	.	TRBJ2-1	TGTGCCAGCAGTCATTATACTAATGAGCAGTTCTTC	CASSHYTNEQFF
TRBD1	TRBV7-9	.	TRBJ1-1	TGTGCCAGCAGCCAGGACAGGGTGAGGACTGAAGCTTTCTTT	CASSQDRVRTEAFF
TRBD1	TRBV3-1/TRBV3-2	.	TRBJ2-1	TGTGCCAGCAGCCCCGGGACAGAACACAATGAGCAGTTCTTC	CASSPGTEHNEQFF
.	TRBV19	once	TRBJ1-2	TGTGCCAGTAGTATAGACGTGACAATTTTCTATGGCTACACCTTC	CASSIDVTIFYGYTF
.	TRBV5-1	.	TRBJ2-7	TGCGCCAGCAGCTCAGGGATTTCTAGCTCCTACGAGCAGTACTTC	CASSSGISSSYEQYF
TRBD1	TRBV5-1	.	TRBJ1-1	TGCGCCAGCAGCGGGCGCTCTTGGACAGGGATGACTGAAGCTTTCTTT	CASSGRSWTGMTEAFF
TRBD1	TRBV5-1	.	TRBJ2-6	TGCGCCAGCCGGGACAGGGGGAACTCTGGGGCCAACGTCCTGACTTTC	CASRDRGNSGANVLTF
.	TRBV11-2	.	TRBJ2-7	TGTGCCAGCAGCTTAGCTCTAGCGCCCGAGCAGTACTTC	CASSLALAPEQYF
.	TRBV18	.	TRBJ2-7	TGTGCCAGCTCAGCCAGCTCCTACGAGCAGTACTTC	CASSASSYEQYF